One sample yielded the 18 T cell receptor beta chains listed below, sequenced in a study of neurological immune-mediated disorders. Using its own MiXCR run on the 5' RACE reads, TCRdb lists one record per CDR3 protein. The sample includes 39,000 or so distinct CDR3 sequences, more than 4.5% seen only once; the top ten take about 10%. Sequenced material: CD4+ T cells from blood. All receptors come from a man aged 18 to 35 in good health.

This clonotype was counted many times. This CDR3 reads CASSLLPGSSFEQYF. CDR3 coding DNA: TGTGCCAGCAGCTTACTTCCTGGATCTAGTTTTGAGCAGTACTTC. The chain has TRBV7-3 and TRBJ2-7; D is unclear. Between the trimmed V and J ends, which lost 2 bases and 7 bases, there was a span of 18 bases. The CDR3 extends over 15 amino acids. CDR1 and CDR2 from the germline V gene are SGHTA and FQGTGA.

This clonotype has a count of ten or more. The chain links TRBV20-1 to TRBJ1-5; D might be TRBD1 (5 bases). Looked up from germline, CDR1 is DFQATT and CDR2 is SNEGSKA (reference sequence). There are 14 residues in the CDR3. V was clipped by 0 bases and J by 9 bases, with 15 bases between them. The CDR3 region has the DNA TGCAGTGCTAGAGATCTGGGGGATGGTGGGCCCCAGCATTTT. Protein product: CSARDLGDGGPQHF.

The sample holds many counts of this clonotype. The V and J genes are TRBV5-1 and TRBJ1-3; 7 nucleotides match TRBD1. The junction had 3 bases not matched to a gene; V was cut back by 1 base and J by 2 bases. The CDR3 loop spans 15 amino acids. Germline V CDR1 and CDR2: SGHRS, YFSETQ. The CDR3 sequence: CASSLTGDTGNTIYF. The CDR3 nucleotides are TGCGCCAGCAGCTTGACAGGGGACACTGGAAACACCATATATTTT.

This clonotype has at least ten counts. The CDR3 DNA reads as TGTGCCAGCAGCGGATGGGCAGGACAGGCGAGCTCCTACGAGCAGTACTTC. As protein: CASSGWAGQASSYEQYF. This chain joins TRBV11-1 and TRBJ2-7, with 7 bases matching TRBD1. Germline V gene data show CDR1 as SGHAT and CDR2 as FQDESV (reference sequence). The V segment lost 5 bases and the J segment 0 bases; nucleotides outside the gene matches: 13. The CDR3 loop spans 17 amino acids. The whole variable domain, remainder taken from reference TRBV11-1 and TRBJ2-7, is EAEVAQSPRYKITEKSQAVAFWCDPISGHATLYWYRQILGQGPELLVQFQDESVVDDSQLPKDRFSAERLKGVDSTLKIQPAELGDSAMYLCASSGWAGQASSYEQYFGPGTRLTVT.

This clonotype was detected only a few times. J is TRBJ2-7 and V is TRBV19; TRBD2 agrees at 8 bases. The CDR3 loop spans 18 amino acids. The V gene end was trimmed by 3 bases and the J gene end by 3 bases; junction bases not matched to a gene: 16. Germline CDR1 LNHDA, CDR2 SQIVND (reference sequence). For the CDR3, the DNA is TGTGCCAGTAGTATCCATATGGCCCCAGCGGGGGCCTTCTACGAGCAGTACTTC. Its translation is CASSIHMAPAGAFYEQYF.

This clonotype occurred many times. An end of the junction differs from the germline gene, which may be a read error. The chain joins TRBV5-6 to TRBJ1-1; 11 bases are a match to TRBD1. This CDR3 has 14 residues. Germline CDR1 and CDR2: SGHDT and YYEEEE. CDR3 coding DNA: TGTGCCAGCAGTCGGGACAGGGGGAACTCTGAAGCTTTCTTT. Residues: CASSRDRGNSEAFF.

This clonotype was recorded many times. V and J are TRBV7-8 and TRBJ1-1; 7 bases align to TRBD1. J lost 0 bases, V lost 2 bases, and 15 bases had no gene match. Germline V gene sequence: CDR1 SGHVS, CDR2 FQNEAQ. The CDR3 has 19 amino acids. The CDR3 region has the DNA TGTGCCAGCAGCTTAAGTCGAATCTGGAAGGACAGGATGAACACTGAAGCTTTCTTT. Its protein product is CASSLSRIWKDRMNTEAFF.

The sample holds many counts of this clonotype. CDR3 in amino acids: CSARDNRLGNSPLHF. For the CDR3, the DNA is TGCAGTGCTAGGGACAACCGATTGGGGAATTCACCCCTCCACTTT. The J gene is TRBJ1-6, the V gene TRBV20-1; the D gene is possibly TRBD1 (5 bases). V lost 3 bases to trimming and J lost 7 bases, with 16 bases between them. The germline V gene encodes CDR1 DFQATT and CDR2 SNEGSKA (reference sequence). The CDR3 consists of 15 residues.

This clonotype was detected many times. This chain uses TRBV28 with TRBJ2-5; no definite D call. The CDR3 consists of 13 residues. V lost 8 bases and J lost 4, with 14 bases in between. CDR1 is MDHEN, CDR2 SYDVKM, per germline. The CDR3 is CASGALWRETQYF. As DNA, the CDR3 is TGTGCCAGCGGAGCCCTGTGGAGAGAGACCCAGTACTTC.

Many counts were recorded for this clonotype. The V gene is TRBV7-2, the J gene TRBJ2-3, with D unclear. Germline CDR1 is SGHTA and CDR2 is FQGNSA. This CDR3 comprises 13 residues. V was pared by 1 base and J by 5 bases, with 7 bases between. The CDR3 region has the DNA TGTGCCAGCAGCTTAGAATCCGGAGATACGCAGTATTTT. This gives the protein CASSLESGDTQYF. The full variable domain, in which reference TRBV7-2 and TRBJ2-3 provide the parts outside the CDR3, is GAGVSQSPSNKVTEKGKDVELRCDPISGHTALYWYRQSLGQGLEFLIYFQGNSAPDKSGLPSDRFSAERTGGSVSTLTIQRTQQEDSAVYLCASSLESGDTQYFGPGTRLTVL.

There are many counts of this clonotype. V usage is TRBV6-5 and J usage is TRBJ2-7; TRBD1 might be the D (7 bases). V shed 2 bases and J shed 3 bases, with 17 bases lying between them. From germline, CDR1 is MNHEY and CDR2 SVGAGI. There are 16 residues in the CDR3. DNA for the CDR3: TGTGCCAGCAGTTACAAAGGGGGCCGGGGAGGCTACGAGCAGTACTTC. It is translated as CASSYKGGRGGYEQYF.

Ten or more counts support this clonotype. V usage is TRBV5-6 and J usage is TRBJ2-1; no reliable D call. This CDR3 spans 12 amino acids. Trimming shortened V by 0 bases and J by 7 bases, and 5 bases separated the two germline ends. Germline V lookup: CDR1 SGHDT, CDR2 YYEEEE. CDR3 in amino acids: CASSLVSNEQFF. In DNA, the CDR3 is TGTGCCAGCAGCTTGGTATCGAATGAGCAGTTCTTC.

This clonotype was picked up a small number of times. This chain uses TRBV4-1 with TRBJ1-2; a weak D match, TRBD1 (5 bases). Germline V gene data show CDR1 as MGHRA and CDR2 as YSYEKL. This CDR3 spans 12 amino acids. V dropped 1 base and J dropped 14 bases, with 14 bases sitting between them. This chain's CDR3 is CASSQGRARGTF. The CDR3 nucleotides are TGCGCCAGCAGCCAAGGGAGGGCCCGGGGGACCTTC.

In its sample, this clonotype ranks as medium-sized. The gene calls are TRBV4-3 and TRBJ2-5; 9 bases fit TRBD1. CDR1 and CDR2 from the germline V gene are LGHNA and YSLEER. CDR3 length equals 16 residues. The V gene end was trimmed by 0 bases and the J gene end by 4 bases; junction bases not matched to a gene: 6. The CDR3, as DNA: TGCGCCAGCAGCCAAGATAGAACAGGGGGCGGAGAGACCCAGTACTTC. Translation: CASSQDRTGGGETQYF.

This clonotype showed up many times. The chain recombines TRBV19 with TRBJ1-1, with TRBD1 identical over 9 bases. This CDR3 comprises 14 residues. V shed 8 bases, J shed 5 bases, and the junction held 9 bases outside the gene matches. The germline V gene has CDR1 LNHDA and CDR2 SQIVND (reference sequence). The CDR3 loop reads CASRNRGPGTEAFF. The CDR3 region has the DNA TGTGCCAGTCGTAACAGGGGGCCTGGAACTGAAGCTTTCTTT.

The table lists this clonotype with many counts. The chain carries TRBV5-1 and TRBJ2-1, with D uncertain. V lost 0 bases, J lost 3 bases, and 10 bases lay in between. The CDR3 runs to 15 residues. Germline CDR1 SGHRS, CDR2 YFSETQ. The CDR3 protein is CASSLGQVFYNEQFF. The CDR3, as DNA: TGCGCCAGCAGCTTGGGTCAGGTTTTCTACAATGAGCAGTTCTTC. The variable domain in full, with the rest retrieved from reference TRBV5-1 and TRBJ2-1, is KAGVTQTPRYLIKTRGQQVTLSCSPISGHRSVSWYQQTPGQGLQFLFEYFSETQRNKGNFPGRFSGRQFSNSRSEMNVSTLELGDSALYLCASSLGQVFYNEQFFGPGTRLTVL.

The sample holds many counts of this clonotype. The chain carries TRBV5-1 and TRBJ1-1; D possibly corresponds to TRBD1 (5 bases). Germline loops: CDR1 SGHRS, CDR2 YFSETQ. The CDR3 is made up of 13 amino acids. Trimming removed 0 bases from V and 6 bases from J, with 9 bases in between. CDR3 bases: TGCGCCAGCAGCTTGGTGAGGGGACCTGAAGCTTTCTTT. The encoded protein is CASSLVRGPEAFF. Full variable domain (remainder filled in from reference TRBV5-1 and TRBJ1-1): KAGVTQTPRYLIKTRGQQVTLSCSPISGHRSVSWYQQTPGQGLQFLFEYFSETQRNKGNFPGRFSGRQFSNSRSEMNVSTLELGDSALYLCASSLVRGPEAFFGQGTRLTVV.

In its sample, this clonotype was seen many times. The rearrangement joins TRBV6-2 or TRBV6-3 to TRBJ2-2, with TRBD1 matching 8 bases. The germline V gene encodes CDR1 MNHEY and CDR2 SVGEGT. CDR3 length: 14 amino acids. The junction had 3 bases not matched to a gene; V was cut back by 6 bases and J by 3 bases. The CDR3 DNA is TGTGCCAGCAGCCAGGACAGGGACACCGGGGAGCTGTTTTTT. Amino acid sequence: CASSQDRDTGELFF.